Described below is a single TCR beta chain sequence and its context. Germline CDR1 and CDR2: SGHDT and YYEEEE. The V end lost 4 bases, the J end lost 3 bases, and 19 bases lay between the germline ends. The CDR3 runs 16 residues. The sample is drawn from a study of blood T cell repertoires in COVID-19. Study context: Samples of COVID-19 (acute and convalescent) were obtained from the United States, Italy and Spain. The cDNA or gDNA used as material had been derived from T cells, B-cell-depleted T cells, or PBMCs.

In the authors' methods: Amplified reference gene primers provided the basis for estimating nucleated cell counts. Only in-frame clones appear in the TCRdb table, and some are missing; sequencing was by immunoSEQ multiplex PCR. The DNA gave D and trimming, while V, J and clone size come from that table. The sample lists 95,000 to 150,000 clones, 80% seen once, with 16% in the top ten. This chain uses TRBV5-6 with TRBJ2-5, with D possibly being TRBD1 (7 bases). The sequencing sample was made of peripheral blood. The clonotype was recovered from a man between 60 and 75 years old with active or convalescent COVID-19. Here the CDR3 reads CASSQTGVGGEETQYF. For the CDR3, the DNA is TGTGCCAGCAGCCAGACGGGGGTAGGGGGCGAAGAGACCCAGTACTTC.